This T cell receptor beta chain was captured by sequencing in a study of blood T cell repertoires in COVID-19. The length of the CDR3 is 19 residues. V lost 9 bases and J lost 2; bases outside the gene matches: 18. Per the germline V gene, CDR1 is KGHDR and CDR2 is SFDVKD. As handled by the study authors: Scientists estimated how many nucleated cells there were by amplifying reference gene primers. Sequencing was performed with immunoSEQ multiplex PCR; in TCRdb, only in-frame clones are kept and a portion is missing. V, J and clone size were drawn from that table, and D and trimming were deduced from the DNA. The table includes roughly 500,000 clones, around 89% detected once.

The chain combines TRBV24-1 with TRBJ1-5, with 10 bases that match TRBD1. This clonotype was sampled from a woman in her 40s who had recovered from COVID-19. The specimen sequenced was PBMCs or T cells enriched from blood (not recorded which). The CDR3, as DNA: TGTGCCACCTTCACCGGGACAGGGGTACAGATTAGAGGCAATCAGCCCCAGCATTTT. Translation: CATFTGTGVQIRGNQPQHF.